The present T cell receptor (beta chain) was sequenced within a study of blood T cell repertoires in COVID-19. Study summary: There were acute and convalescent COVID-19 samples, and they came from the United States, Italy and Spain.

Here immunoSEQ multiplex PCR was the method, and the copy in TCRdb shows in-frame clones only, minus some. The sample has about 380,000 clones, 85% seen once. The TCR sequence derives from a woman aged 18-35 years with acute or convalescent COVID-19. Source material: peripheral blood.

The CDR3 region is CATSDSDKVHGYTF. DNA for the CDR3: TGTGCCACCAGTGATTCCGACAAGGTCCATGGCTACACCTTC. The chain carries TRBV24-1 and TRBJ1-2, with D unresolved. Trimming shortened V by 2 bases and J by 6 bases, and 12 bases separated the two germline ends. This CDR3 has 14 residues. Germline loops: CDR1 KGHDR, CDR2 SFDVKD.